Listed below are T cell receptor beta chains from one sample, sequenced in a study of T cells in Graves' hyperthyroidism and ophthalmopathy. TCRdb re-called the multiplex PCR reads through MiXCR, storing one row per CDR3 protein. This table holds 300,000 to 350,000 distinct CDR3 sequences, approximately 17% found once. The sequenced sample consisted of blood. The receptors here all came from a young man with Graves' hyperthyroidism. Each CDR3 is given with its conserved first and last residue. Each record gives: V gene, clone size, D gene, J gene, CDR3 protein, CDR3 DNA. A D gene is named only where the DNA matches it firmly. Size tells how often a clone was seen (once, few, many) or the class of an expanded clone, and some rows leave it out.

TRBV7-3	NA	NA	TRBJ2-1	CASSFIRGEINEQFF	TGTGCCAGCAGCTTCATAAGGGGGGAGATTAATGAGCAGTTCTTC
TRBV5-4	few	TRBD1	TRBJ1-2	CASSFRDREGYTF	TGTGCCAGCAGCTTTCGAGACAGGGAAGGCTACACCTTC
TRBV28	few	NA	TRBJ1-3	CASSSWDTRSGNTIYF	TGTGCCAGCAGTTCCTGGGACACCCGCTCTGGAAACACCATATATTTT
TRBV5-1	many	TRBD1	TRBJ2-7	CASSLGTGEQYF	TGCGCCAGCAGCTTGGGGACAGGCGAGCAGTACTTC
TRBV3-1	NA	TRBD1	TRBJ1-2	CASSPGMGQGNAYGYTF	TGTGCCAGCAGCCCGGGGATGGGACAGGGGAACGCCTATGGCTACACCTTC
TRBV20-1	once	TRBD2	TRBJ2-1	CSARDPGGRSEQFF	TGCAGTGCCCGCGACCCGGGAGGGCGGAGTGAGCAGTTCTTC
TRBV3-1	few	NA	TRBJ2-7	CASSQLYRYYEQYF	TGTGCCAGCAGCCAATTGTACAGATACTACGAGCAGTACTTC
TRBV27	few	NA	TRBJ2-7	CASRGDDAEQYF	TGTGCCAGTAGAGGGGACGATGCCGAGCAGTACTTC
TRBV28	many	TRBD1	TRBJ1-2	CASSFPTGGRGYTF	TGTGCCAGCAGTTTCCCCACAGGGGGCCGGGGCTACACCTTC
TRBV6-1	few	NA	TRBJ1-5	CASSPAPGWGPQHF	TGTGCCAGCAGCCCAGCGCCTGGCTGGGGGCCCCAGCATTTT
TRBV11-1	many	NA	TRBJ2-7	CASSFTETYEQYF	TGTGCCAGCAGCTTTACAGAGACCTACGAGCAGTACTTC
TRBV28	many	NA	TRBJ2-3	CASKKHGAGAGDTQYF	TGTGCCAGCAAAAAACACGGGGCAGGGGCGGGAGATACGCAGTATTTT
TRBV24-1	many	TRBD1	TRBJ2-3	CATRDSLSDTQYF	TGTGCCACACGGGACAGCCTATCCGATACGCAGTATTTT
TRBV27	NA	NA	TRBJ1-5	CASSLYSPGSGRNSNQPQHF	TGTGCCAGCAGTTTATATTCCCCGGGGTCGGGACGCAATAGCAATCAGCCCCAGCATTTT
TRBV11-3	NA	NA	TRBJ1-2	CASADRGYGYTF	TGTGCCAGCGCCGATCGGGGCTATGGCTACACCTTC
TRBV7-9	NA	TRBD2	TRBJ2-1	CASSLPEVRLAGRYNEQFF	TGTGCCAGCAGCTTACCAGAAGTTCGGCTAGCGGGCCGATACAATGAGCAGTTCTTC
TRBV6-1	NA	TRBD2	TRBJ2-5	CACRGGETQYF	TGTGCATGTCGGGGGGGAGAGACCCAGTACTTC
TRBV4-2	many	TRBD2	TRBJ2-3	CASSPSPGLAGELDTQYF	TGTGCCAGCAGCCCCTCCCCGGGACTAGCGGGAGAGCTAGATACGCAGTATTTT
TRBV20-1	many	TRBD2	TRBJ2-3	CSAHIAGGPTDTQYF	TGCAGTGCCCATATAGCGGGAGGGCCCACAGATACGCAGTATTTT
TRBV20-1	many	NA	TRBJ2-3	CSARPQGSYTQYF	TGCAGTGCTAGACCCCAAGGCTCCTATACGCAGTATTTT
TRBV6-1	NA	NA	TRBJ2-3	CASSPGLFAGPDTQYF	TGTGCCAGCAGCCCGGGGTTGTTTGCGGGCCCAGATACGCAGTATTTT
TRBV29-1	NA	NA	TRBJ2-7	CSVEIGVYEQYF	TGCAGCGTTGAAATCGGGGTCTACGAGCAGTACTTC
TRBV28	NA	TRBD2	TRBJ2-1	CASSSSFSGRSYNEQFF	TGTGCCAGCAGTTCATCCTTTAGCGGGAGGTCTTACAATGAGCAGTTCTTC
TRBV7-3	NA	TRBD2	TRBJ2-3	CASSLRPSGSSDTQYF	TGTGCCAGCAGCTTGCGGCCTAGCGGGAGTTCAGATACGCAGTATTTT
TRBV20-1	few	NA	TRBJ1-5	CSARGDLGNQPQHF	TGCAGTGCTAGAGGAGATCTAGGGAATCAGCCCCAGCATTTT
TRBV11-3	NA	NA	TRBJ1-2	CASSTTEYYGYTF	TGTGCCAGCAGTACCACAGAATACTATGGCTACACCTTC
TRBV7-3	NA	NA	TRBJ2-7	CASGLEEVTDYEQYF	TGTGCCAGCGGCCTCGAGGAGGTGACAGACTACGAGCAGTACTTC
TRBV5-1	few	TRBD1	TRBJ2-7	CASSLVGGQGPYEQYF	TGTGCCAGCAGCTTGGTAGGAGGACAGGGACCCTACGAGCAGTACTTC
TRBV20-1	NA	NA	TRBJ1-4	CSASSREGEKLFF	TGCAGTGCTAGCTCAAGGGAGGGAGAAAAACTGTTTTTT
TRBV2	NA	NA	TRBJ2-3	CASSGYGGPRDTQYF	TGTGCCAGCAGTGGGTACGGGGGGCCGAGGGATACGCAGTATTTT
TRBV29-1	NA	NA	TRBJ2-3	CSARSGPGTDTQYF	TGCAGCGCCCGCTCTGGACCTGGGACAGATACGCAGTATTTT
TRBV12-3/TRBV12-4	many	TRBD2	TRBJ2-5	CASRGLAGEETQYF	TGTGCCAGCAGGGGACTAGCGGGAGAAGAGACCCAGTACTTC
TRBV3-1	many	TRBD2	TRBJ2-7	CASSHPPSGAYEQYF	TGTGCCAGCAGCCACCCCCCTAGCGGAGCCTACGAGCAGTACTTC
TRBV20-1	many	NA	TRBJ2-7	CSARDLGRAYEQYF	TGCAGTGCTAGAGATCTCGGCAGGGCCTACGAGCAGTACTTC
TRBV20-1	many	NA	TRBJ2-3	CSASPELSLGGRTDTQYF	TGCAGTGCTAGCCCAGAGCTTAGCCTGGGGGGTCGCACAGATACGCAGTATTTT
TRBV5-1	many	TRBD1	TRBJ2-7	CASSPGQGWNEQYF	TGCGCCAGCAGCCCTGGACAGGGATGGAACGAGCAGTACTTC
TRBV5-1	many	NA	TRBJ2-7	CASRAGDGEQYF	TGCGCCAGCAGGGCCGGTGACGGTGAGCAGTACTTC
TRBV5-1	many	NA	TRBJ2-7	CASSLEGAGYEQYF	TGCGCCAGCAGCTTGGAAGGGGCAGGCTACGAGCAGTACTTC
TRBV6-1	few	NA	TRBJ1-4	CASSPPSSEKLFF	TGTGCCAGCAGCCCTCCCTCGTCCGAAAAACTGTTTTTT
TRBV15	many	NA	TRBJ2-1	CATSREGSGLFDEQFF	TGTGCCACCAGCAGAGAGGGGTCGGGACTTTTCGATGAGCAGTTCTTC
TRBV6-5	many	NA	TRBJ2-1	CASSYDGGVDNEQFF	TGTGCCAGCAGTTACGATGGGGGTGTGGACAATGAGCAGTTCTTC
TRBV12-3/TRBV12-4	many	TRBD2	TRBJ2-5	CASTHSGRQETQYF	TGTGCCAGCACTCATAGCGGGAGGCAAGAGACCCAGTACTTC
TRBV12-3/TRBV12-4	few	NA	TRBJ2-6	CASSPLGRELSGANVLTF	TGTGCCAGCAGCCCCTTGGGACGGGAACTCTCTGGGGCCAACGTCCTGACTTTC
TRBV28	once	NA	TRBJ2-3	CASSPDGISTDTQYF	TGTGCCAGCAGTCCCGACGGAATTAGCACAGATACGCAGTATTTT
TRBV29-1	once	NA	TRBJ1-2	CSVEGYGYTF	TGCAGCGTTGAAGGGTATGGCTACACCTTC
TRBV29-1	NA	NA	TRBJ2-1	CSVVPGSDEQFF	TGCAGCGTTGTTCCCGGGAGTGATGAGCAGTTCTTC
TRBV6-2/TRBV6-3	many	TRBD2	TRBJ2-1	CASRPGFLGLAGDEQFF	TGTGCCAGCAGACCCGGGTTTCTCGGACTAGCGGGAGATGAGCAGTTCTTC
TRBV6-1	many	TRBD1	TRBJ2-5	CASSNRGRGRETQYF	TGTGCCAGCAGTAACAGGGGGCGAGGACGTGAGACCCAGTACTTC
TRBV9	once	NA	TRBJ2-7	CASSAAGLGEQYF	TGTGCCAGCAGCGCGGCGGGACTCGGCGAGCAGTACTTC
TRBV4-1	few	NA	TRBJ1-1	CASSQSRMNTEAFF	TGCGCCAGCAGCCAGTCAAGGATGAACACTGAAGCTTTCTTT
TRBV7-2	many	NA	TRBJ2-7	CASSLGAYYAYEQYF	TGTGCCAGCAGCTTAGGTGCGTACTATGCCTACGAGCAGTACTTC
TRBV3-1	few	NA	TRBJ2-3	CASSQESSDTQYF	TGTGCCAGCAGCCAAGAATCGTCAGATACGCAGTATTTT
TRBV5-1	many	NA	TRBJ2-3	CASASSWGADTQYF	TGCGCCAGCGCGAGCAGTTGGGGCGCAGATACGCAGTATTTT
TRBV12-3/TRBV12-4	many	NA	TRBJ1-5	CASSLAGAQPQHF	TGTGCCAGCAGTTTAGCGGGGGCTCAGCCCCAGCATTTT
TRBV9	NA	NA	TRBJ2-1	CASSVSHRGNEQFF	TGTGCCAGCAGCGTTTCCCACCGCGGTAATGAGCAGTTCTTC
TRBV7-2	many	NA	TRBJ2-7	CASKVPQGYEQYF	TGTGCCAGCAAGGTCCCACAGGGCTACGAGCAGTACTTC
TRBV24-1	many	TRBD1	TRBJ2-2	CATNSGQTNTGELFF	TGTGCCACCAACTCGGGACAGACGAACACCGGGGAGCTGTTTTTT